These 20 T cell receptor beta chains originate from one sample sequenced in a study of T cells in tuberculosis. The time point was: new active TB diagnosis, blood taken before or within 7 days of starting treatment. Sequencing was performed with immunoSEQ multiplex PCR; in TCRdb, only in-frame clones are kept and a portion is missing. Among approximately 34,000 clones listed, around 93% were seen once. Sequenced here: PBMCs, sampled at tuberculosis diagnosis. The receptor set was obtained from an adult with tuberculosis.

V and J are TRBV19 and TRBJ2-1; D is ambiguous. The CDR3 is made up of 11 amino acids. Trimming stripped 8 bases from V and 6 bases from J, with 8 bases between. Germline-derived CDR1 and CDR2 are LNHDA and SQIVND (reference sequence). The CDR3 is CASFRGNEQFF. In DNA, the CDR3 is TGTGCCAGTTTCAGAGGCAATGAGCAGTTCTTC. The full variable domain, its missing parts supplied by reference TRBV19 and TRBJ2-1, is DGGITQSPKYLFRKEGQNVTLSCEQNLNHDAMYWYRQDPGQGLRLIYYSQIVNDFQKGDIAEGYSVSREKKESFPLTVTSAQKNPTAFYLCASFRGNEQFFGPGTRLTVL.

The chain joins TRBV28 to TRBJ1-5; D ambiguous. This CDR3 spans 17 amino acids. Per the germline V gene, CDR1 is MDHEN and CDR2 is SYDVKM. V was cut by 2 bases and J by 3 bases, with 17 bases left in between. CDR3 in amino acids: CASSLSYGAGYNQPQHF. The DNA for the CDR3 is TGTGCCAGCAGTTTAAGTTACGGCGCGGGGTACAATCAGCCCCAGCATTTT. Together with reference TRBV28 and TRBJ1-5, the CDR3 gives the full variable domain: DVKVTQSSRYLVKRTGEKVFLECVQDMDHENMFWYRQDPGLGLRLIYFSYDVKMKEKGDIPEGYSVSREKKERFSLILESASTNQTSMYLCASSLSYGAGYNQPQHFGDGTRLSIL.

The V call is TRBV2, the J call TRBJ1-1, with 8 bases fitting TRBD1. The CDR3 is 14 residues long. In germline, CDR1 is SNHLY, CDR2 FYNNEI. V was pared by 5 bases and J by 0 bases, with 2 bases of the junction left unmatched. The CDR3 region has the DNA TGTGCCAGCAGTTGGACAGGGATGAACACTGAAGCTTTCTTT. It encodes CASSWTGMNTEAFF.

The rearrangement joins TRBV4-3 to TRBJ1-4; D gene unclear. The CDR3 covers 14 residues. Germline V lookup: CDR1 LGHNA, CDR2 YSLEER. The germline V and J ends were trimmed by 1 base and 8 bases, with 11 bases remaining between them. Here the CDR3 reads CASSQVKLGEKLFF. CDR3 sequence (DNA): TGCGCCAGCAGCCAAGTTAAACTAGGGGAAAAACTGTTTTTT.

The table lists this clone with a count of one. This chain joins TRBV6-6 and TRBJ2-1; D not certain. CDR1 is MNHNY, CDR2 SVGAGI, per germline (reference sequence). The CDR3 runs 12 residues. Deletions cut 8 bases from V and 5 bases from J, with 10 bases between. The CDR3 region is CASRDKDNEQFF. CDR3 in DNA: TGTGCCAGCCGAGACAAGGACAATGAGCAGTTCTTC.

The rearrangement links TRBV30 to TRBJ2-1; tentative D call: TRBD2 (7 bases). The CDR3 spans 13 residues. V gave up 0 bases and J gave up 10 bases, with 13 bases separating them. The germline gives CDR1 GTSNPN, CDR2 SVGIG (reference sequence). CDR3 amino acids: CAWSVGGEREQFF. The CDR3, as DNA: TGTGCCTGGAGTGTAGGGGGGGAAAGGGAGCAGTTCTTC.

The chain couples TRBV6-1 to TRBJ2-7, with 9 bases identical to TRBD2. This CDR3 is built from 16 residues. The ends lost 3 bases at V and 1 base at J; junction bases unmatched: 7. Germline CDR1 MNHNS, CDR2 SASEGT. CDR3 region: CASSEPVRGGSYEQYV. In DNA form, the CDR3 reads TGTGCCAGCAGTGAGCCGGTGCGGGGGGGTTCCTACGAGCAGTACGTC.

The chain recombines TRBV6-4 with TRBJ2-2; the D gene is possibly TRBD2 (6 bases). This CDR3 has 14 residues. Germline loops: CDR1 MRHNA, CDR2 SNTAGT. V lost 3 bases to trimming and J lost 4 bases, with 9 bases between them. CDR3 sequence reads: CASSEGGGTGELFF. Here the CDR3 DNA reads TGTGCCAGCAGTGAGGGAGGTGGCACCGGGGAGCTGTTTTTT.

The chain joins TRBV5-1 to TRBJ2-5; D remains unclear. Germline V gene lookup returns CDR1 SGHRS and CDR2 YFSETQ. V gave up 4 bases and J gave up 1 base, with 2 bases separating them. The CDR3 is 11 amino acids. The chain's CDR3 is CASSLQETQYF. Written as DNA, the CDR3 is TGCGCCAGCAGCCTCCAAGAGACCCAGTACTTC.

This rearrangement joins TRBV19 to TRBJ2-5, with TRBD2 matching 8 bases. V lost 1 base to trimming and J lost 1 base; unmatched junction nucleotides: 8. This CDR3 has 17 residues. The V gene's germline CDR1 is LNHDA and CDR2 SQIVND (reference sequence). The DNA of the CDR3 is TGTGCCAGTAGTATAGCCAGCGGGGGAGCCTTCCAAGAGACCCAGTACTTC. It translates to CASSIASGGAFQETQYF.

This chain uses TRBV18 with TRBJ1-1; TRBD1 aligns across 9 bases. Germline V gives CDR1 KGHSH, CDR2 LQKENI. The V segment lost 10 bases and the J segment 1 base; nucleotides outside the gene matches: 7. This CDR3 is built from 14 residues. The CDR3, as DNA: TGTGCCACAACAATACAGGGGGCGAACACTGAAGCTTTCTTT. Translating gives CATTIQGANTEAFF.

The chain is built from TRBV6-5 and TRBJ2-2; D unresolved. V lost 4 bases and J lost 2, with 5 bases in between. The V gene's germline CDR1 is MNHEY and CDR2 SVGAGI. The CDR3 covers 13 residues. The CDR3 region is CASSFSNTGELFF. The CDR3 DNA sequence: TGTGCCAGCAGTTTCAGTAACACCGGGGAGCTGTTTTTT.

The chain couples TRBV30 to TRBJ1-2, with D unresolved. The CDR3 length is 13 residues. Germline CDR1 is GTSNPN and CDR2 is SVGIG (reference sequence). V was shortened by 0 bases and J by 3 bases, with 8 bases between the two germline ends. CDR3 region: CAWSVRGDYGYTF. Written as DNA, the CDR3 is TGTGCCTGGAGTGTTCGGGGAGACTATGGCTACACCTTC.

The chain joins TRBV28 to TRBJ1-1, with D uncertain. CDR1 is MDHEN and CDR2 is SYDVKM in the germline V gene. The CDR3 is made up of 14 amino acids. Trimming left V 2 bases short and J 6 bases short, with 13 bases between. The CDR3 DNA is TGTGCCAGCAGTTTAGGGCTCGAATCGGCTGAAGCTTTCTTT. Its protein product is CASSLGLESAEAFF.

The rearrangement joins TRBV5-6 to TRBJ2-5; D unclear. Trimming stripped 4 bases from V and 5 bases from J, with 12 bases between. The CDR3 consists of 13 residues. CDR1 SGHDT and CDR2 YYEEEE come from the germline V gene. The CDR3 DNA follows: TGTGCCAGCAGCCCAACCTTGAGGGAGACCCAGTACTTC. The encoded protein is CASSPTLRETQYF.

The chain's CDR3 is CASSPRTGGNEQFF. The CDR3, as DNA: TGTGCCAGCAGTCCCCGGACAGGGGGCAATGAGCAGTTCTTC. The chain recombines TRBV2 with TRBJ2-1, with TRBD1 identical over 10 bases. Losses at the gene ends were 5 bases for V and 6 bases for J; bases not matched to a gene: 4. CDR1 and CDR2 from the germline V gene are SNHLY and FYNNEI. CDR3 length: 14 residues.

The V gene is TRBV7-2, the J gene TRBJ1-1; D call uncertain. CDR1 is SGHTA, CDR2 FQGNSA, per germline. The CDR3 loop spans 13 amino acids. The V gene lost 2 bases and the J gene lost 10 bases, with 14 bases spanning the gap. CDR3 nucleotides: TGTGCCAGCAGCTTACGCGCGGTTCACGGAGCTTTCTTT. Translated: CASSLRAVHGAFF.

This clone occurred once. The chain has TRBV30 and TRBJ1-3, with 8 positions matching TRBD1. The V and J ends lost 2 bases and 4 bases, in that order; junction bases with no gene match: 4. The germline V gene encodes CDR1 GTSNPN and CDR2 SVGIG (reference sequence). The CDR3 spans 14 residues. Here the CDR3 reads CAWSSGTGGNTIYF. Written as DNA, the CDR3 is TGTGCCTGGAGTTCCGGGACAGGAGGAAACACCATATATTTT.

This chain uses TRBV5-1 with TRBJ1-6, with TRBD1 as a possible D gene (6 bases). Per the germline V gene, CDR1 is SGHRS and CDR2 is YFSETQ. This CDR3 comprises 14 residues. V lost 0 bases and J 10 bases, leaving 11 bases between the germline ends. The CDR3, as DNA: TGCGCCAGCAGCTTGGCTGGGGGCGAATCACCCCTCCACTTT. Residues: CASSLAGGESPLHF.

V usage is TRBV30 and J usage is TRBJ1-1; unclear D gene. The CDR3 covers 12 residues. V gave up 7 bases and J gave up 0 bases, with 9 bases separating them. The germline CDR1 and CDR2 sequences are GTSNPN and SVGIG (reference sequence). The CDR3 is CASYYMNTEAFF. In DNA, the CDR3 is TGTGCCTCCTATTATATGAACACTGAAGCTTTCTTT.